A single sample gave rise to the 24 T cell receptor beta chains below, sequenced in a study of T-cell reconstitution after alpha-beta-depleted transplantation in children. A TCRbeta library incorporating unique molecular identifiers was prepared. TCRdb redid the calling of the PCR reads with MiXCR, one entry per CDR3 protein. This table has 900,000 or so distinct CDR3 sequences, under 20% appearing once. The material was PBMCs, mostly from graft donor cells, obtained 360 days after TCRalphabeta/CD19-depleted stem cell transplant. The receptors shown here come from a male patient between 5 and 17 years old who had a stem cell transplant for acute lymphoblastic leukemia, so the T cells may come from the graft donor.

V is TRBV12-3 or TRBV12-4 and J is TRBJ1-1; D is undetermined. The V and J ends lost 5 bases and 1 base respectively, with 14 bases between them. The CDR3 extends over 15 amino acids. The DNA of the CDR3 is TGTGCCAGCAGTCCCCGACCTCCTTGGAACACTGAAGCTTTCTTT. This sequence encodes CASSPRPPWNTEAFF.

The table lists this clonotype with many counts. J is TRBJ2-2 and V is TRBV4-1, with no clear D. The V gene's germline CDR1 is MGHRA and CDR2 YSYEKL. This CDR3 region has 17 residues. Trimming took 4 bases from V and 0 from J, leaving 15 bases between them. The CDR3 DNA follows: TGCGCCAGCAGCCCCTTCACTCAGTTGCCGAACACCGGGGAGCTGTTTTTT. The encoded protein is CASSPFTQLPNTGELFF.

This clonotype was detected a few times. The CDR3 region is CATSTGSAYEQYF. The CDR3 DNA reads TGTGCCACCAGTACGGGGTCCGCCTACGAGCAGTACTTC. V gene TRBV15 combines with J gene TRBJ2-7; D may be TRBD2 (5 bases). This CDR3 contains 13 residues. Germline V CDR1 and CDR2: LNHNV, YYDKDF (reference sequence). The V and J ends lost 6 bases and 2 bases respectively, with 11 bases between them.

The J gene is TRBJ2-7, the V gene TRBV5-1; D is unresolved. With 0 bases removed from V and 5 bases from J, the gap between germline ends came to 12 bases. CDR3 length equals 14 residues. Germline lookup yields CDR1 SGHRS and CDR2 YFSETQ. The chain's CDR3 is CASSLDNWANEQYF. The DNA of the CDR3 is TGCGCCAGCAGCTTGGACAACTGGGCCAACGAGCAGTACTTC.

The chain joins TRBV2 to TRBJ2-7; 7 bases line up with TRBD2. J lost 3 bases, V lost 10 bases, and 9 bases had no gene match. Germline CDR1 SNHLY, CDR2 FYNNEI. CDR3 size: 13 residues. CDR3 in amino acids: CAKTSVFVYEQYF. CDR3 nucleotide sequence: TGTGCCAAAACTAGCGTTTTTGTCTACGAGCAGTACTTC.

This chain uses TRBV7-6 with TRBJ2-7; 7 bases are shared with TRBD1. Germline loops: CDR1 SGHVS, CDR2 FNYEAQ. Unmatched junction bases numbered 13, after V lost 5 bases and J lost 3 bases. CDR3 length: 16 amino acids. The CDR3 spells CASSARAGTAVYEQYF. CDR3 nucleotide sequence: TGTGCCAGCAGCGCCCGCGCCGGGACAGCTGTCTACGAGCAGTACTTC.

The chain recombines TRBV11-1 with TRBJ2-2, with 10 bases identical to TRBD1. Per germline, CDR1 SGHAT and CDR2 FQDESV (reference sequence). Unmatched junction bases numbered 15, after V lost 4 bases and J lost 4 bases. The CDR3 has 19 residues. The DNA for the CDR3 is TGTGCCAGCAGCTCGTCCCGGGACAGGGGCGCAGGACGCACCGGGGAGCTGTTTTTT. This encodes CASSSSRDRGAGRTGELFF.

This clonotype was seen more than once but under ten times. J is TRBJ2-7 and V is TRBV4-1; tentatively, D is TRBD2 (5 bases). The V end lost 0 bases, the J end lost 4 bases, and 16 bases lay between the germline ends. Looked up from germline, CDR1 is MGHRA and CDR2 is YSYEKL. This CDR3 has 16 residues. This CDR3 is CASSQDRASSTYEQYF. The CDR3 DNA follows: TGCGCCAGCAGCCAAGATAGGGCTAGCAGTACTTACGAGCAGTACTTC.

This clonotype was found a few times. The CDR3 here is CSAQTDYNEQFF. In DNA, the CDR3 is TGCAGTGCCCAGACAGACTACAATGAGCAGTTCTTC. The chain has TRBV20-1 and TRBJ2-1; D might be TRBD1 (5 bases). CDR1 is DFQATT, CDR2 SNEGSKA, per germline (reference sequence). The CDR3 loop spans 12 amino acids. V gave up 6 bases and J gave up 3 bases, with 9 bases separating them.

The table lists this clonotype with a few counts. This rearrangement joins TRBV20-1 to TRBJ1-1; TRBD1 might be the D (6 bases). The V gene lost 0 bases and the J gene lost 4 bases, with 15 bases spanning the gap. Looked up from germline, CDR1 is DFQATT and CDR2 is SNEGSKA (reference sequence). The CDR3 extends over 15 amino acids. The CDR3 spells CSARDFTGLATEAFF. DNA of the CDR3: TGCAGTGCTAGAGATTTCACAGGGCTTGCCACTGAAGCTTTCTTT.

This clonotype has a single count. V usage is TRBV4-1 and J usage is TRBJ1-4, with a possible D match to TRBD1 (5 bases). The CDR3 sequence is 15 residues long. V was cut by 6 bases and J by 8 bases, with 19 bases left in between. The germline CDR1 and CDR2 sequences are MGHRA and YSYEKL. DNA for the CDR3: TGCGCCAGCAGTCCTGTGACAGTTCGGTGGGAAAAACTGTTTTTT. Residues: CASSPVTVRWEKLFF.

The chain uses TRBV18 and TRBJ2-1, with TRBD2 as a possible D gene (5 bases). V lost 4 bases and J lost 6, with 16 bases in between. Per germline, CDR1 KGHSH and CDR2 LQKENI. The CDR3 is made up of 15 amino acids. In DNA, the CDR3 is TGTGCCAGCTCACGCTCCGGCTACGCGGGCAATGAGCAGTTCTTC. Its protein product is CASSRSGYAGNEQFF.

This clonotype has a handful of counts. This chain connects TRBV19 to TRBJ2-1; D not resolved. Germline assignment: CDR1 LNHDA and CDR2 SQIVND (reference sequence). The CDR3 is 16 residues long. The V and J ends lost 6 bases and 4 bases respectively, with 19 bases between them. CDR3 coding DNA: TGTGCCAGTAGAGTTGGACCGACCGAGATTTACAATGAGCAGTTCTTC. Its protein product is CASRVGPTEIYNEQFF.

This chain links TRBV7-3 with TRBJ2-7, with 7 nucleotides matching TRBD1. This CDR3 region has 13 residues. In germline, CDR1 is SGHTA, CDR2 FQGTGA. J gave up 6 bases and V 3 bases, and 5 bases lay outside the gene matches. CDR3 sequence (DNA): TGTGCCAGCAGCTTGACAGGGCCTAGCGAGCAGTACTTC. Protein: CASSLTGPSEQYF.

As DNA, the CDR3 is TGTGCCAGCAGCCAAGTCGAGACAGGGGGAGAGACCCAGTACTTC. Protein: CASSQVETGGETQYF. This chain joins TRBV4-2 and TRBJ2-5; 9 bases fit TRBD1. Germline V lookup: CDR1 LGHNA, CDR2 YNFKEQ. This CDR3 is built from 15 residues. V trimming: 1 base; J trimming: 4 bases; junction bases outside the gene matches: 4.

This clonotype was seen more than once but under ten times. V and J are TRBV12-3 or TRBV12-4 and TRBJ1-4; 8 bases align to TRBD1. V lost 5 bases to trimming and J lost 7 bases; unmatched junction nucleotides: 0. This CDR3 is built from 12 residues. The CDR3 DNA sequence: TGTGCCAGCAGTGGACAGGGTGAAAAACTGTTTTTT. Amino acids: CASSGQGEKLFF.

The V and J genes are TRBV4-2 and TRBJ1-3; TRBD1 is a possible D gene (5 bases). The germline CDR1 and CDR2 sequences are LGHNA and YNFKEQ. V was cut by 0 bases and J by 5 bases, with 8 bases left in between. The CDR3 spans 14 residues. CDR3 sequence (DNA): TGTGCCAGCAGCCAAGATCGGGGCAGAAACACCATATATTTT. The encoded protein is CASSQDRGRNTIYF.

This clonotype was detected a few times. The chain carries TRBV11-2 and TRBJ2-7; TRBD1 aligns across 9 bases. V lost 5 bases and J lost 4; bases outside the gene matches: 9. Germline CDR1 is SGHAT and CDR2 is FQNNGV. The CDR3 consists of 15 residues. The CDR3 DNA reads TGTGCCAGCAGCGAGGGACAGGGTAACTTTTACGAGCAGTACTTC. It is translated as CASSEGQGNFYEQYF.

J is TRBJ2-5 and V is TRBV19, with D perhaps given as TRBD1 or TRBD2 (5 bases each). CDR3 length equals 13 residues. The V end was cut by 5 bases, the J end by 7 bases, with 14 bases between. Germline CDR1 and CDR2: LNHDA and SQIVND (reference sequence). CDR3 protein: CASSYRDVWTQYF. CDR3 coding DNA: TGTGCCAGTAGTTACCGGGACGTTTGGACCCAGTACTTC.

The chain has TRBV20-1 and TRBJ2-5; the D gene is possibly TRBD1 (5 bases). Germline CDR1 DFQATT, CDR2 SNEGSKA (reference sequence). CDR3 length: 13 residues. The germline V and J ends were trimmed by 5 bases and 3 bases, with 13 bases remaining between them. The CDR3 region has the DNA TGCAGTGCTCCTAGGGGTTGGGAAGAGACCCAGTACTTC. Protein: CSAPRGWEETQYF.

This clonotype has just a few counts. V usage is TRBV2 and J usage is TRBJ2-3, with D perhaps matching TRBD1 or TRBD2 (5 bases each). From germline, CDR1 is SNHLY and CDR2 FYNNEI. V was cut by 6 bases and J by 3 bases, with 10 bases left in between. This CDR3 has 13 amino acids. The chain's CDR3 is CASRGERTDTQYF. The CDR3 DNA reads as TGTGCCAGCAGGGGGGAACGGACAGATACGCAGTATTTT.

CDR3 protein: CASSFQGLIAKLFF. The CDR3 DNA follows: TGTGCCAGCAGTTTTCAGGGGTTGATTGCAAAACTGTTTTTT. The chain joins TRBV12-3 or TRBV12-4 to TRBJ1-4; weak D call: TRBD1 (6 bases). V lost 3 bases and J 10 bases, leaving 15 bases between the germline ends. The CDR3 covers 14 residues.

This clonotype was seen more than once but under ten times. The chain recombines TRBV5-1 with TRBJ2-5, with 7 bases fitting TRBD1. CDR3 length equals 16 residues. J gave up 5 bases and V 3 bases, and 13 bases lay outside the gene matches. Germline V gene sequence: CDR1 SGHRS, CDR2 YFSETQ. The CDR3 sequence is CASSSARDSIRETQYF. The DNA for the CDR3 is TGCGCCAGCAGCTCTGCTCGGGACAGCATCCGGGAGACCCAGTACTTC.

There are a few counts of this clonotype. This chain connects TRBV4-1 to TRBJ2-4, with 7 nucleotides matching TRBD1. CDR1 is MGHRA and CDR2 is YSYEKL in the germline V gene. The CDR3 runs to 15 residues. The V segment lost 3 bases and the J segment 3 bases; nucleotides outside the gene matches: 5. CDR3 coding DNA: TGCGCCAGCAGCCAGCCGGGACAGCTCAAAAACATTCAGTACTTC. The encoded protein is CASSQPGQLKNIQYF.